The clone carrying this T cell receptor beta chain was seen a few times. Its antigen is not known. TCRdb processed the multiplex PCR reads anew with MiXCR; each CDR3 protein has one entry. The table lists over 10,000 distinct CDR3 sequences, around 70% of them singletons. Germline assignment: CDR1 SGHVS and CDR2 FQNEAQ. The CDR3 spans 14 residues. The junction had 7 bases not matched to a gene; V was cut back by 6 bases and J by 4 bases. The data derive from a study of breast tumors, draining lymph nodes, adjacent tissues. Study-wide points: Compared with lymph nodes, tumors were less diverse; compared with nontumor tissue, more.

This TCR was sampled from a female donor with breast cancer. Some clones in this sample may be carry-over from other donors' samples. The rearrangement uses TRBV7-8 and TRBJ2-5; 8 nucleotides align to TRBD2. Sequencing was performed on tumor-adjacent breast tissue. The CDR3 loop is CASRPPGGSETQYF. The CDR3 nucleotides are TGTGCCAGCAGGCCTCCGGGGGGGTCAGAGACCCAGTACTTC.